This TCR beta chain was found in a study of Graves' ophthalmopathy and Graves' hyperthyroidism. Study observations and caveats: Between ophthalmopathy and stable hyperthyroidism, a 13-signature model drew a separation with 87.88% sensitivity and around 80% specificity.

Hyperthyroidism patients had new diagnoses, durations under 2 months, and ages of 18 to 65. Exclusion covered patients with other autoimmune diseases or uncontrolled infections (as well as pregnancy or lactation). PBMCs were obtained from roughly 9.9 ml of fresh peripheral blood. RNA served as the template for amplifying TCR beta CDR3 regions. The workflow started with a first-round RT-PCR run with HTBI primers and then moved on to a second-round multiplex PCR. Each CDR3 protein is one row after TCRdb ran MiXCR on the multiplex PCR reads. The table has more than 300,000 distinct CDR3 sequences, less than 20% seen once. This clonotype has only a few counts. Its cognate antigen is unknown. This sequence originates from a woman aged 18-29 years with stable Graves' hyperthyroidism. Sequenced input: peripheral blood.

The CDR3 sequence is CASSPPSGGENTIYF. The DNA of the CDR3 is TGTGCCAGCTCACCACCCTCGGGGGGCGAAAACACCATATATTTT. The chain is built from TRBV18 and TRBJ1-3, with D maybe TRBD1 (6 bases). This CDR3 spans 15 amino acids. V shed 0 bases and J shed 6 bases, with 12 bases lying between them. Germline CDR1 reads KGHSH; CDR2 reads LQKENI.